A single sample is the source of the 19 T cell receptor beta chains below, sequenced in a study of blood T cell repertoires in COVID-19. Data came from immunoSEQ multiplex PCR; TCRdb stores just in-frame clones and leaves some out. The sample shows approximately 37,000 clones, 88% of them seen only once. The specimen was peripheral blood. These receptors all stem from a woman between 65 and 79 years old with acute or convalescent COVID-19.

This CDR3 reads CASSLQGLDVIREQFF. The CDR3, as DNA: TGCGCCAGCAGCTTGCAGGGACTAGATGTTATTCGTGAGCAGTTCTTC. The chain carries TRBV5-1 and TRBJ2-1, with 8 bases identical to TRBD2. Germline assignment: CDR1 SGHRS and CDR2 YFSETQ. The CDR3 has 16 amino acids. V lost 1 base to trimming and J lost 9 bases; unmatched junction nucleotides: 12.

The chain combines TRBV7-9 with TRBJ2-5; a possible D gene is TRBD1 (6 bases). Germline lookup yields CDR1 SEHNR and CDR2 FQNEAQ (reference sequence). The CDR3 extends over 15 amino acids. Trimming shortened V by 3 bases and J by 0 bases, and 11 bases separated the two germline ends. CDR3 DNA sequence: TGTGCCAGCAGCTTGGGGACACTGTACCAAGAGACCCAGTACTTC. Translation gives CASSLGTLYQETQYF.

The genes are TRBV11-3 and TRBJ2-3, with TRBD1 as a possible D gene (6 bases). The CDR3 consists of 17 residues. V was pared by 5 bases and J by 0 bases, with 18 bases between. The germline V gene encodes CDR1 SGHNT and CDR2 YENEEA. The CDR3 coding sequence is TGTGCCAGCAGCCTGGGGGCGGTGGGCCCAAGCACAGATACGCAGTATTTT. Protein sequence: CASSLGAVGPSTDTQYF. The variable domain in full, completed from reference TRBV11-3 and TRBJ2-3, reads EAGVVQSPRYKIIEKKQPVAFWCNPISGHNTLYWYLQNLGQGPELLIRYENEEAVDDSQLPKDRFSAERLKGVDSTLKIQPAELGDSAVYLCASSLGAVGPSTDTQYFGPGTRLTVL.

The rearrangement uses TRBV7-2 and TRBJ1-3; D gene ambiguous. The CDR3 contains 14 residues. Germline-derived CDR1 and CDR2 are SGHTA and FQGNSA. The V and J ends lost 1 base and 2 bases respectively, with 6 bases between them. The CDR3 is CASSLGAPGNTIYF. For the CDR3, the DNA is TGTGCCAGCAGCTTAGGCGCACCTGGAAACACCATATATTTT.

V is TRBV3-1 (or the pseudogene TRBV3-2) and J is TRBJ2-5; 7 bases are shared with TRBD1. Germline-derived CDR1 and CDR2 are LGHDT and YNNKEL (reference sequence). The CDR3 runs 16 residues. Losses at the gene ends were 4 bases for V and 2 bases for J; bases not matched to a gene: 10. The CDR3 bases are TGTGCCAGCAGCCTAACCCAGGACAGGACTCAAGAGACCCAGTACTTC. Translating gives CASSLTQDRTQETQYF.

The rearrangement uses TRBV2 and TRBJ2-7; D gene unclear. This CDR3 is 15 amino acids long. CDR1 and CDR2 from the germline V gene are SNHLY and FYNNEI. V lost 3 bases and J 0 bases, leaving 12 bases between the germline ends. The CDR3 region is CASSDELKSSYEQYV. In nucleotides, the CDR3 is TGTGCCAGCAGTGACGAGCTGAAGAGCTCCTACGAGCAGTACGTC.

The J gene is TRBJ1-1, the V gene TRBV27; D remains unclear. With 6 bases removed from V and 7 bases from J, the gap between germline ends came to 12 bases. Germline CDR1 and CDR2: MNHEY and SMNVEV (reference sequence). The CDR3 is 12 amino acids. CDR3 amino acids: CASRRPGLEAFF. CDR3 nucleotides: TGTGCCAGCAGGCGTCCGGGTCTTGAAGCTTTCTTT.

The chain couples TRBV7-9 to TRBJ2-1, with 8 bases that match TRBD2. This CDR3 is 15 amino acids long. Germline V CDR1 and CDR2: SEHNR, FQNEAQ (reference sequence). With V trimmed by 3 bases and J by 7 bases, 8 bases remained unmatched. The CDR3 sequence: CASSFGRGGLNEQFF. The CDR3 DNA is TGTGCCAGCAGCTTTGGCCGGGGGGGCCTGAATGAGCAGTTCTTC.

CDR3 sequence: CASSLGLAGNEQFF. The CDR3 DNA reads TGCGCCAGCAGCTTGGGACTAGCGGGCAATGAGCAGTTCTTC. The chain combines TRBV5-1 with TRBJ2-1; 10 bases are shared with TRBD2. The CDR3 contains 14 residues. The germline CDR1 and CDR2 sequences are SGHRS and YFSETQ. Losses at the gene ends were 0 bases for V and 6 bases for J; bases not matched to a gene: 0.

This clone was found once. V usage is TRBV7-2 and J usage is TRBJ1-5, with 10 bases that match TRBD1. The CDR3 contains 13 residues. The J segment lost 15 bases and the V segment lost 1 base, leaving 6 bases of the junction unmatched. Germline V gene data show CDR1 as SGHTA and CDR2 as FQGNSA. DNA for the CDR3: TGTGCCAGCAGCTTAGAGGGACAGGGGCCTCGGCATTTT. As protein: CASSLEGQGPRHF.

V and J are TRBV18 and TRBJ2-3; the D gene is possibly TRBD2 (6 bases). Trimming took 2 bases from V and 2 from J, leaving 14 bases between them. Germline CDR1 is KGHSH and CDR2 is LQKENI. There are 16 residues in the CDR3. The CDR3 reads CASSPSSVSFTDTQYF. CDR3 bases: TGTGCCAGCTCACCATCTAGCGTGTCATTCACAGATACGCAGTATTTT. Together with reference TRBV18 and TRBJ2-3, the CDR3 gives the full variable domain: NAGVMQNPRHLVRRRGQEARLRCSPMKGHSHVYWYRQLPEEGLKFMVYLQKENIIDESGMPKERFSAEFPKEGPSILRIQQVVRGDSAAYFCASSPSSVSFTDTQYFGPGTRLTVL.

The CDR3 sequence: CASSPLGGRVETQYF. CDR3 sequence (DNA): TGTGCCAGCAGCCCGCTTGGGGGGAGGGTTGAGACCCAGTACTTC. The rearrangement links TRBV2 to TRBJ2-5; TRBD2 agrees at 7 bases. Looked up from germline, CDR1 is SNHLY and CDR2 is FYNNEI. The trim removed 6 bases at V and 5 bases at J, leaving 12 bases unmatched. There are 15 residues in the CDR3.

This chain links TRBV5-6 with TRBJ2-1, with 15 bases fitting TRBD2. Losses at the gene ends were 4 bases for V and 5 bases for J; bases not matched to a gene: 7. The germline gives CDR1 SGHDT, CDR2 YYEEEE. The CDR3 is 17 amino acids. The CDR3 region has the DNA TGTGCCAGCAGCCCGGGACTAGCGGGGGGCTTCAACAATGAGCAGTTCTTC. This sequence encodes CASSPGLAGGFNNEQFF.

J is TRBJ2-5 and V is TRBV6-2 or TRBV6-3; a possible D gene is TRBD2 (6 bases). CDR1 and CDR2 from the germline V gene are MNHEY and SVGEGT. The CDR3 runs 13 residues. V was pared by 5 bases and J by 5 bases, with 12 bases between. CDR3 loop: CASSGTGGETQYF. The CDR3 DNA follows: TGTGCCAGCAGTGGGACCGGAGGGGAGACCCAGTACTTC.

CDR3 in DNA: TGTGCCACCAGTGACCCCACAGGGGGCTCCTACAATGAGCAGTTCTTC. Amino acid sequence: CATSDPTGGSYNEQFF. This chain joins TRBV24-1 and TRBJ2-1; TRBD1 aligns across 8 bases. J was trimmed by 0 bases and V by 4 bases; bases with no gene match: 4. Germline CDR1 is KGHDR and CDR2 is SFDVKD. The CDR3 has 16 residues.

The chain recombines TRBV7-2 with TRBJ2-5; 8 bases are shared with TRBD1. Trimming removed 1 base from V and 5 bases from J; junction bases left unmatched: 12. CDR1 and CDR2 (germline): SGHTA, FQGNSA. The CDR3 totals 17 residues. For the CDR3, the DNA is TGTGCCAGCAGCTTAGGACAACAGGGGGAACGCCGTGAGACCCAGTACTTC. Its translation: CASSLGQQGERRETQYF.

CDR3: CSVGGYSNQPQHF. The CDR3 region has the DNA TGCAGCGTTGGGGGCTATAGCAATCAGCCCCAGCATTTT. The rearrangement uses TRBV29-1 and TRBJ1-5; perhaps TRBD1 as D (5 bases). The V and J ends lost 4 bases and 0 bases respectively, with 7 bases between them. CDR3 length: 13 residues. The germline V gene has CDR1 SQVTM and CDR2 ANQGSEA.

The V call is TRBV28, the J call TRBJ2-7, with no clear D. There are 14 residues in the CDR3. CDR1 is MDHEN, CDR2 SYDVKM, per germline. V was cut by 6 bases and J by 2 bases, with 14 bases left in between. CDR3 residues: CASSRLGTAYEQYV. In DNA, the CDR3 is TGTGCCAGCAGCCGTCTGGGCACCGCCTACGAGCAGTACGTC.

V gene TRBV18 combines with J gene TRBJ1-1; no firm D call. Trimming cost V 5 bases and J 1 base, with 11 bases left between them. Germline CDR1 reads KGHSH; CDR2 reads LQKENI. The CDR3 consists of 14 residues. This chain's CDR3 is CASSTAAGNTEAFF. CDR3 sequence (DNA): TGTGCCAGCTCAACTGCGGCGGGGAACACTGAAGCTTTCTTT.